The following is a T cell receptor (beta chain) sequence with its context. Its specificity is not known. The sample originates from a study of PD-1 blockade in classical Hodgkin lymphoma. This table comes from immunoSEQ multiplex PCR, and its TCRdb copy is limited to in-frame clones, with some not included. The sample gives about 90,000 clones, 83% of which show up once; about a sixth is in the top ten. Stated time point: cycle 4 day 1 (C4D1), after 5 to 7 weeks of nivolumab. Relapses following autologous stem cell transplantation were seen in all patients, with brentuximab vedotin exposure varying. Germline V gene sequence: CDR1 MNHNY, CDR2 SVGAGI (reference sequence). Trimming removed 6 bases from V and 2 bases from J; junction bases left unmatched: 5. This CDR3 has 15 amino acids. General study results and limits: The study found that TCR diversity rose significantly by C4D1 in CD4+ but not CD8+ cells.

The sequencing used peripheral blood mononuclear cells (PBMCs), collected before the fourth cycle of nivolumab. The genes are TRBV6-6 and TRBJ1-5, with TRBD1 matching over 9 bases. This sequence was found in a human donor with classical Hodgkin lymphoma. CDR3 DNA sequence: TGTGCCAGCAGCCTCCGGACAGGGGGCAATCAGCCCCAGCATTTT. This encodes CASSLRTGGNQPQHF.